A single sample gave rise to the 20 T cell receptor beta chains below, sequenced in a study of T-cell reconstitution after alpha-beta-depleted transplantation in children. Unique molecular identifiers were used in preparing the TCRbeta library. TCRdb re-analysed the PCR reads in MiXCR, keeping a single row per CDR3 protein. The sample consists of around 800,000 distinct CDR3 sequences, around 15% of them appearing once. The sequencing here drew on PBMCs, mostly from graft donor cells, taken 360 days after TCRalphabeta/CD19-depleted stem cell transplant. Receptors were obtained from a male patient aged 10 to 17 who had a stem cell transplant for acute lymphoblastic leukemia, so the T cells may come from the graft donor.

The chain uses TRBV29-1 and TRBJ2-7; D gene unclear. V was trimmed by 4 bases and J by 3 bases, leaving 7 bases between them. Germline lookup yields CDR1 SQVTM and CDR2 ANQGSEA. The CDR3 totals 11 residues. CDR3 nucleotide sequence: TGCAGCGTTGGGAAGATCTACGAGCAGTACTTC. Residues: CSVGKIYEQYF.

This clonotype was detected only a few times. This chain's CDR3 is CASSPGAPEAFF. CDR3 DNA: TGTGCCAGCAGTCCGGGGGCCCCTGAAGCTTTCTTT. The chain carries TRBV12-3 or TRBV12-4 and TRBJ1-1; D is possibly TRBD1 (6 bases). Trimming stripped 5 bases from V and 6 bases from J, with 10 bases between. CDR3 length equals 12 residues.

The sample holds a few counts of this clonotype. This sequence joins TRBV6-5 and TRBJ2-7, with a tentative D call TRBD1 (5 bases). The CDR3 extends over 14 amino acids. Looked up from germline, CDR1 is MNHEY and CDR2 is SVGAGI. V was trimmed by 2 bases and J by 7 bases, leaving 15 bases between them. The CDR3 is CASSYGAAGREQYF. CDR3 nucleotides: TGTGCCAGCAGTTACGGTGCGGCAGGGCGGGAGCAGTACTTC.

This clonotype was detected ten times or more. The chain uses TRBV29-1 and TRBJ2-7; D perhaps matches TRBD2 (5 bases). The CDR3 is made up of 11 amino acids. Germline values: CDR1 SQVTM, CDR2 ANQGSEA. Trimming stripped 3 bases from V and 7 bases from J, with 10 bases between. In DNA, the CDR3 is TGCAGCGTTGAGGGGAGAAGTGAGCAGTACTTC. Protein sequence: CSVEGRSEQYF.

This clonotype was recorded at least ten times. V gene TRBV5-1 combines with J gene TRBJ1-4, with D unresolved. V was cut by 0 bases and J by 0 bases, with 6 bases left in between. Per the germline V gene, CDR1 is SGHRS and CDR2 is YFSETQ. This CDR3 spans 15 amino acids. In nucleotides, the CDR3 is TGCGCCAGCAGCTTGGAGGGAGCAACTAATGAAAAACTGTTTTTT. Translated: CASSLEGATNEKLFF.

This clonotype showed up just a few times. The V gene is TRBV20-1, the J gene TRBJ2-2; TRBD2 is a possible D gene (6 bases). This CDR3 is 15 amino acids long. Germline-derived CDR1 and CDR2 are DFQATT and SNEGSKA (reference sequence). The ends were cut back, 0 bases at V and 4 bases at J, with 12 bases in the middle. CDR3 nucleotide sequence: TGCAGTGCTAGAGATTATCGGGGGACCACCGGGGAGCTGTTTTTT. Its translation is CSARDYRGTTGELFF.

This clonotype turned up a few times. The chain carries TRBV29-1 and TRBJ2-7; D might be TRBD1 (5 bases). V was cut by 3 bases and J by 2 bases, with 17 bases left in between. This CDR3 has 15 residues. Per germline, CDR1 SQVTM and CDR2 ANQGSEA. The CDR3 is CSVDRIQGGTYEQYF. The CDR3 DNA is TGCAGCGTTGATCGAATCCAGGGCGGTACCTACGAGCAGTACTTC.

The V and J genes are TRBV20-1 and TRBJ1-1; D not resolved. Trimming pared 7 bases from V and 0 bases from J, leaving 6 bases between. CDR1 is DFQATT and CDR2 is SNEGSKA in the germline V gene (reference sequence). The CDR3 has 11 amino acids. In nucleotides, the CDR3 is TGCAGTGTGCAGGTGAACACTGAAGCTTTCTTT. It is translated as CSVQVNTEAFF.

This clonotype showed up just a few times. The chain combines TRBV3-1 with TRBJ1-6; D is ambiguous. The V end lost 6 bases, the J end lost 5 bases, and 14 bases lay between the germline ends. The CDR3 is 15 residues long. The germline gives CDR1 LGHDT, CDR2 YNNKEL (reference sequence). CDR3 sequence: CASRQLGQNNSPLHF. For the CDR3, the DNA is TGTGCCAGCAGGCAATTGGGCCAGAATAATTCACCCCTCCACTTT.

This clonotype occurred once. The chain uses TRBV7-9 and TRBJ2-1, with D perhaps TRBD2 (6 bases). Germline V gene data show CDR1 as SEHNR and CDR2 as FQNEAQ (reference sequence). V dropped 11 bases and J dropped 10 bases, with 15 bases sitting between them. This CDR3 has 11 amino acids. Here the CDR3 DNA reads TGTGCCGGGCGGAGGGCCTACGAGCAGTTCTTC. Protein sequence: CAGRRAYEQFF. Variable domain in full (rest from reference TRBV7-9 and TRBJ2-1): DTGVSQNPRHKITKRGQNVTFRCDPISEHNRLYWYRQTLGQGPEFLTYFQNEAQLEKSRLLSDRFSAERPKGSFSTLEIQRTEQGDSAMYLCAGRRAYEQFFGPGTRLTVL.

The chain recombines TRBV15 with TRBJ2-1; TRBD1 is a possible D gene (6 bases). This CDR3 region has 16 residues. Germline V gene lookup returns CDR1 LNHNV and CDR2 YYDKDF (reference sequence). V lost 5 bases to trimming and J lost 3 bases, with 17 bases between them. The CDR3 DNA follows: TGTGCCACCAGCTGGGGCGACAGGTGGGACTACAATGAGCAGTTCTTC. This gives the protein CATSWGDRWDYNEQFF. Using reference TRBV15 and TRBJ2-1 for the parts outside the CDR3, the full variable domain is DAMVIQNPRYQVTQFGKPVTLSCSQTLNHNVMYWYQQKSSQAPKLLFHYYDKDFNNEADTPDNFQSRRPNTSFCFLDIRSPGLGDTAMYLCATSWGDRWDYNEQFFGPGTRLTVL.

The sample holds many counts of this clonotype. The rearrangement links TRBV20-1 to TRBJ2-7, with D unresolved. CDR1 is DFQATT, CDR2 SNEGSKA, per germline (reference sequence). The CDR3 totals 14 residues. Trimming cost V 6 bases and J 2 bases, with 17 bases left between them. The CDR3 DNA reads TGCAGTGCCAGGTCGGTCCCGGGTGCCTACGAGCAGTACTTC. It translates to CSARSVPGAYEQYF.

The CDR3, as DNA: TGCAGTGCTAGTTGGACAGGGAGTGGAAACACCATATATTTT. This encodes CSASWTGSGNTIYF. V gene TRBV20-1 combines with J gene TRBJ1-3; TRBD1 matches at 8 bases. The CDR3 sequence is 14 residues long. Germline CDR1 is DFQATT and CDR2 is SNEGSKA (reference sequence). Trimming at V came to 3 bases and at J to 3 bases, leaving 4 bases not matched to a gene.

Only a few counts were recorded for this clonotype. This chain links TRBV29-1 with TRBJ1-3; D might be TRBD1 (5 bases). The CDR3 spans 12 residues. V was shortened by 4 bases and J by 6 bases, with 10 bases between the two germline ends. Germline loops: CDR1 SQVTM, CDR2 ANQGSEA. The CDR3 loop reads CSVGRAENTIYF. The CDR3 nucleotides are TGCAGCGTTGGCAGGGCTGAAAACACCATATATTTT.

This clonotype showed up many times. The chain employs TRBV29-1 and TRBJ2-2; D may be TRBD1 (5 bases). This CDR3 comprises 14 residues. V was cut by 0 bases and J by 5 bases, with 10 bases left in between. Germline CDR1 and CDR2: SQVTM and ANQGSEA. The CDR3 DNA is TGCAGCGTTGAAGACGGACATGGGACCGGGGAGCTGTTTTTT. This sequence encodes CSVEDGHGTGELFF.

Only a few counts were recorded for this clonotype. CDR3 sequence reads: CASSWKTGLYEQYF. CDR3 nucleotides: TGCGCCAGCAGCTGGAAGACGGGACTCTACGAGCAGTACTTC. The chain employs TRBV5-1 and TRBJ2-7; tentative D call: TRBD2 (6 bases). V lost 3 bases and J lost 3, with 13 bases in between. The CDR3 is 14 residues long. CDR1 is SGHRS, CDR2 YFSETQ, per germline.

A single count supports this clonotype. V and J are TRBV7-9 and TRBJ1-2; D perhaps matches TRBD1 (6 bases). Trimming removed 3 bases from V and 3 bases from J, with 20 bases in between. Germline-derived CDR1 and CDR2 are SEHNR and FQNEAQ (reference sequence). There are 17 residues in the CDR3. The CDR3 DNA reads TGTGCCAGCAGCTTGAACGTCAGGGGTTGGAGCTACTATGGCTACACCTTC. Translating it yields CASSLNVRGWSYYGYTF.

Comment on this clonotype: One junction end disagrees with the germline gene, perhaps due to a read error. The J gene is TRBJ2-1, the V gene TRBV5-1; D is tentatively TRBD1 or TRBD2 (5 bases each). Germline CDR1 SGHRS, CDR2 YFSETQ. This CDR3 is built from 16 residues. CDR3 DNA sequence: TGCGCCAGCAGCCCGTGGGGGACGACCTCCTCCAATGAGCAGTTCTTC. It encodes CASSPWGTTSSNEQFF.

J is TRBJ2-3 and V is TRBV24-1; tentative D call: TRBD1 (5 bases). The CDR3 spans 14 residues. Germline-derived CDR1 and CDR2 are KGHDR and SFDVKD. Trimming removed 5 bases from V and 0 bases from J, with 8 bases in between. The CDR3 DNA reads as TGTGCCACCAGTGTGGCAGGGAGCACAGATACGCAGTATTTT. This sequence encodes CATSVAGSTDTQYF.

This CDR3 is CASRAGGLYYYEQYF. CDR3 coding DNA: TGTGCCAGCAGGGCGGGAGGCCTATACTACTACGAGCAGTACTTC. V gene TRBV28 combines with J gene TRBJ2-7; 8 nucleotides align to TRBD2. The V segment lost 6 bases and the J segment 3 bases; nucleotides outside the gene matches: 10. Germline V gene data show CDR1 as MDHEN and CDR2 as SYDVKM. The CDR3 loop spans 15 amino acids.